This TCR beta chain comes out of a study of blood T cell repertoires in COVID-19 (dated by TCRdb to about 2020). General notes on the study: The collaborator samples originated in the United States, Italy and Spain and spanned the acute and convalescent phases of COVID-19. HLA class I and class II types, where available, came from metadata supplied by the sample provider rather than from assay-based typing. Nearly every sample came with metadata listing a de-identified subject ID, COVID-19 status, age in years and sex. The prospective study material was composed of cDNA or gDNA derived from T cells, B-cell-depleted T cells, or PBMCs. The samples were drawn from two sources: the first 160 participants of the ongoing ImmuneRACE study, and 950 to 1,500 subjects contributed by 6 global collaborators. The repertoires were released in a freely available public database meant as a resource for research on the immune response to SARS-CoV-2. Subjects who had been exposed to COVID-19, were actively infected with it, or had recovered from it provided the deeply sampled blood TCRbeta repertoires that made up the dataset.

A word on this clone: The target of this receptor is not known. Qualities for individual bases were not recorded, and no much larger clone is one base off.

Study-level results and caveats: The amount of clinical and demographic metadata varied by source and participant and was provided uncurated.

Each collaborating institution followed its own protocols to collect whole blood in K2EDTA tubes. For TCRbeta analysis, collaborators shipped samples in one of three forms: frozen whole blood, isolated PBMCs, or DNA extracted from either of those sample types. V lost 4 bases and J lost 9 bases; the stretch between them is 6 bases long. Measured from the cysteine to the phenylalanine, the CDR3 is 11 residues long. The kept DNA is CDR3 alone, 33 bases in frame from the first base. CDR1 KGHDR and CDR2 SFDVKD were looked up in the germline V gene. TCRbeta CDR3 regions were amplified from genomic DNA using the immunoSEQ Assay, a bias-controlled multiplex PCR. Per the authors' processing: The number of nucleated cells in each sample was estimated by amplification of reference gene primers within the assay. To quantify the absolute abundance of each unique TCRbeta CDR3 rearrangement, sequence reads were collapsed and filtered. Productive Simpson clonality was computed per sample as the square root of Simpson's diversity index over productive rearrangements. TCRdb took this table from immuneACCESS and kept in-frame rearrangements with V and J called. Such tables lack part of the clones; where checked against another copy, unresolved V genes explain under half of the gap, and the rest is unexplained. Clonal size and the V and J genes are those of that table, whereas D and trimming came from the DNA. This sample is represented by 140,000 to 150,000 clones; over 75% of them were singletons. The ten largest clones take up around 1.7% of the sample.

The sequencing input was peripheral blood. The V and J genes are TRBV24-1 and TRBJ2-1; TRBD2 might be the D gene, on 5 matching bases. The sequence came from a woman between 50 and 59 years old with acute or convalescent COVID-19. The CDR3 is CATSEGGEQFF. The nucleotide sequence is given as TGTGCCACCAGTGAAGGAGGTGAGCAGTTCTTC.